These 30 T cell receptor beta chains originate from one sample sequenced in a study of identical twins. TCRdb used MiXCR to reprocess the 5' RACE reads, holding one entry per CDR3 protein. The sample records hundreds of thousands of distinct CDR3 sequences, 9% to 15% being singletons. These data were also reused for a study on yellow fever vaccine responses in identical twins.

Sequenced input: CD8+ T cells sorted from blood. These receptors all come from a young woman in good health.

This clonotype was detected ten times or more. This chain connects TRBV29-1 to TRBJ1-2; D perhaps matches TRBD1 (5 bases). V shed 0 bases and J shed 5 bases, with 16 bases lying between them. This CDR3 region has 15 residues. CDR1 is SQVTM, CDR2 ANQGSEA, per germline. CDR3 loop: CSVEDPRGGGYGYTF. CDR3 bases: TGCAGCGTTGAAGATCCGCGGGGCGGGGGATATGGCTACACCTTC.

This clonotype has just a few counts. The V call is TRBV20-1, the J call TRBJ2-7; D perhaps matches TRBD2 (6 bases). The germline V gene encodes CDR1 DFQATT and CDR2 SNEGSKA (reference sequence). The CDR3 runs 13 residues. Trimming pared 3 bases from V and 4 bases from J, leaving 13 bases between. The CDR3 DNA follows: TGCAGTGCTAGTCGGGGGAGTCAGTACGAGCAGTACTTC. Protein: CSASRGSQYEQYF.

J is TRBJ2-7 and V is TRBV4-1; no reliable D call. The CDR3 spans 14 residues. V gave up 2 bases and J gave up 2 bases, with 10 bases separating them. Per germline, CDR1 MGHRA and CDR2 YSYEKL. The CDR3, as DNA: TGCGCCAGCAGCCAATCCTCAGTTCCCTACGAGCAGTACTTC. It codes for CASSQSSVPYEQYF.

In its sample, this clonotype was seen a few times. The chain combines TRBV5-1 with TRBJ2-1; D not resolved. The length of the CDR3 is 15 residues. Deletions cut 2 bases from V and 8 bases from J, with 17 bases between. Germline V gene sequence: CDR1 SGHRS, CDR2 YFSETQ. CDR3 nucleotide sequence: TGCGCCAGCAGCTTAAGTCCGAACCGGCGAGATGAGCAGTTCTTC. Protein sequence: CASSLSPNRRDEQFF.

The CDR3 coding sequence is TGTGCCAGCAGCCCACCGGGGACAGGGGGACTCTATGGCTACACCTTC. Translated, it gives CASSPPGTGGLYGYTF. This rearrangement joins TRBV27 to TRBJ1-2, with 11 bases fitting TRBD1. This CDR3 spans 16 amino acids. J was trimmed by 4 bases and V by 6 bases; bases with no gene match: 10. The germline V gene has CDR1 MNHEY and CDR2 SMNVEV (reference sequence).

This clonotype was detected only a few times. The chain carries TRBV5-1 and TRBJ1-6, with D possibly TRBD1 on 5 matching bases. The V end was cut by 1 base, the J end by 5 bases, with 16 bases between. The CDR3 runs 17 residues. Germline lookup yields CDR1 SGHRS and CDR2 YFSETQ. Here the CDR3 DNA reads TGCGCCAGCAGCTTGACATCCCGGGGCACCGATAATTCACCCCTCCACTTT. This sequence encodes CASSLTSRGTDNSPLHF.

This chain uses TRBV6-2 or TRBV6-3 with TRBJ1-1; possibly TRBD1 for D (6 bases). V lost 5 bases to trimming and J lost 1 base, with 8 bases between them. CDR1 is MNHEY and CDR2 is SVGEGT in the germline V gene. The CDR3 loop spans 13 amino acids. CDR3: CASSTGQNTEAFF. In nucleotides, the CDR3 is TGTGCCAGCAGTACGGGACAGAACACTGAAGCTTTCTTT.

The V and J genes are TRBV7-9 and TRBJ2-1; the match to TRBD1 covers 7 bases. V lost 6 bases to trimming and J lost 3 bases; unmatched junction nucleotides: 11. The CDR3 spans 16 residues. From germline, CDR1 is SEHNR and CDR2 FQNEAQ (reference sequence). CDR3 bases: TGTGCCAGCAGTAGGCAACAGGGGAACCTCTACAATGAGCAGTTCTTC. Translation: CASSRQQGNLYNEQFF.

This chain joins TRBV3-1 and TRBJ2-3; 8 nucleotides line up with TRBD2. Germline V gene data show CDR1 as LGHDT and CDR2 as YNNKEL (reference sequence). The CDR3 spans 12 residues. Trimming cost V 5 bases and J 6 bases; bases outside gene matches: 1. The CDR3: CASSVAGDTQYF. The CDR3, as DNA: TGTGCCAGCAGCGTAGCGGGGGATACGCAGTATTTT.

V usage is TRBV29-1 and J usage is TRBJ2-1, with TRBD2 matching 13 bases. V trimming: 7 bases; J trimming: 1 base; junction bases outside the gene matches: 10. This CDR3 region has 17 residues. The germline CDR1 and CDR2 sequences are SQVTM and ANQGSEA. The CDR3 DNA reads as TGCAGCGCCTATGGACTAGCGGGAGATAGGTCCTACAATGAGCAGTTCTTC. It yields the protein CSAYGLAGDRSYNEQFF.

This clonotype was detected many times. The rearrangement uses TRBV6-1 and TRBJ2-2; the match to TRBD2 covers 12 bases. With 8 bases clipped from V and 4 bases from J, the junction kept 8 bases outside the gene matches. Germline V gene sequence: CDR1 MNHNS, CDR2 SASEGT. This CDR3 has 16 amino acids. CDR3 bases: TGTGCCAGCGATGCTAGCGGGGGGGAGATCACCGGGGAGCTGTTTTTT. Amino acid sequence: CASDASGGEITGELFF.

The chain uses TRBV4-2 and TRBJ2-5; D possibly uses TRBD1 or TRBD2 (5 bases each). Trimming cost V 0 bases and J 1 base, with 18 bases left between them. The germline gives CDR1 LGHNA, CDR2 YNFKEQ. The CDR3 contains 18 residues. The chain's CDR3 is CASSQEKAEWGSQETQYF. Written as DNA, the CDR3 is TGTGCCAGCAGCCAAGAAAAGGCCGAGTGGGGGAGCCAAGAGACCCAGTACTTC.

There are a few counts of this clonotype. The chain joins TRBV4-2 to TRBJ2-5; D might be TRBD1 (6 bases). Per germline, CDR1 LGHNA and CDR2 YNFKEQ. The CDR3 covers 14 residues. V lost 6 bases, J lost 1 base, and 12 bases lay in between. The DNA of the CDR3 is TGTGCCAGCAGTTACAGGGTAGCCCAAGAGACCCAGTACTTC. Its protein is CASSYRVAQETQYF.

The chain employs TRBV7-8 and TRBJ1-1; unclear D gene. The CDR3 extends over 15 amino acids. V lost 1 base, J lost 0 bases, and 9 bases lay in between. Germline lookup yields CDR1 SGHVS and CDR2 FQNEAQ. The CDR3 nucleotides read TGTGCCAGCAGCTTAGAGTTAAGTATGAACACTGAAGCTTTCTTT. Protein product: CASSLELSMNTEAFF.

The rearrangement uses TRBV20-1 and TRBJ2-3; no firm D call. This CDR3 is built from 12 residues. V lost 6 bases, J lost 0 bases, and 7 bases lay in between. Germline values: CDR1 DFQATT, CDR2 SNEGSKA (reference sequence). The CDR3 coding sequence is TGCAGTGCCTGGTCTAGCACAGATACGCAGTATTTT. Its translation is CSAWSSTDTQYF.

This clonotype showed up just a few times. The chain is built from TRBV5-5 and TRBJ1-3; D remains unclear. This CDR3 has 15 amino acids. V lost 0 bases and J 2 bases, leaving 9 bases between the germline ends. Germline V gene sequence: CDR1 SGHKS, CDR2 YYEKEE (reference sequence). The CDR3 nucleotides read TGTGCCAGCAGCTTGGAGTCCGGGGCTGGAAACACCATATATTTT. Encoded protein: CASSLESGAGNTIYF.

This clonotype came up a few times. The chain carries TRBV11-2 and TRBJ2-7; TRBD2 aligns across 7 bases. The germline V gene has CDR1 SGHAT and CDR2 FQNNGV. V was clipped by 5 bases and J by 6 bases; unmatched bases: 13. The CDR3 has 15 residues. The CDR3 here is CASSPPEGAGREQYF. In nucleotides, the CDR3 is TGTGCCAGCAGCCCGCCCGAGGGAGCGGGACGCGAGCAGTACTTC.

Only a few counts were recorded for this clonotype. The chain is built from TRBV5-6 and TRBJ2-6, with TRBD2 identical over 16 bases. This CDR3 spans 19 amino acids. Per the germline V gene, CDR1 is SGHDT and CDR2 is YYEEEE. V dropped 0 bases and J dropped 3; count of bases not matched to a gene: 3. The CDR3 reads CASSLAGTSGGVGANVLTF. CDR3 in DNA: TGTGCCAGCAGCTTGGCCGGGACTAGCGGGGGGGTTGGGGCCAACGTCCTGACTTTC.

In the case of this clonotype: The germline gene is not matched at one end of the junction; a read error may be the cause. V is TRBV18 and J is TRBJ2-5; D perhaps matches TRBD2 (7 bases). This CDR3 is 14 amino acids long. CDR1 and CDR2 (germline): KGHSH, LQKENI. The CDR3 DNA sequence: TGTGCCAGCTCAGCGGGGGCCGGGAAAGAGAGCCAGTACTTC. Amino acid sequence: CASSAGAGKESQYF.

There are many counts of this clonotype. V and J are TRBV7-8 and TRBJ2-7, with no clear D. The length of the CDR3 is 13 residues. V was trimmed by 2 bases and J by 2 bases, leaving 7 bases between them. CDR1 is SGHVS and CDR2 is FQNEAQ in the germline V gene. The CDR3 nucleotides are TGTGCCAGCAGCTTAAACCGTGCCTACGAGCAGTACGTC. Amino acids: CASSLNRAYEQYV.

The chain carries TRBV20-1 and TRBJ2-7; D is unresolved. Trimming removed 0 bases from V and 5 bases from J, with 11 bases in between. CDR3 size: 13 residues. CDR1 and CDR2 from the germline V gene are DFQATT and SNEGSKA (reference sequence). Here the CDR3 reads CSARDIGLNEQYF. The CDR3 DNA sequence: TGCAGTGCTAGAGATATAGGGCTGAACGAGCAGTACTTC.

This clonotype was counted between two and nine times. The chain recombines TRBV6-6 with TRBJ1-4; D may be TRBD1 (5 bases). This CDR3 region has 13 residues. The V gene's germline CDR1 is MNHNY and CDR2 SVGAGI (reference sequence). The germline V and J ends were trimmed by 9 bases and 5 bases, with 13 bases remaining between them. CDR3 in amino acids: CASRPRVNEKLFF. Written as DNA, the CDR3 is TGTGCCAGTCGTCCCAGGGTGAATGAAAAACTGTTTTTT.

Many counts were recorded for this clonotype. The V gene is TRBV27, the J gene TRBJ2-1; 13 nucleotides agree with TRBD2. The ends lost 4 bases at V and 16 bases at J; junction bases unmatched: 13. The CDR3 has 15 amino acids. Germline CDR1 MNHEY, CDR2 SMNVEV (reference sequence). The CDR3 reads CASSSWTSGSPRFFF. Here the CDR3 DNA reads TGTGCCAGCAGTTCATGGACTAGCGGGAGCCCAAGATTCTTCTTC.

This clonotype showed up just a few times. This chain connects TRBV4-2 to TRBJ2-1, with D tentatively TRBD2 (5 bases). Deletions cut 0 bases from V and 7 bases from J, with 7 bases between. The CDR3 is made up of 13 amino acids. Per the germline V gene, CDR1 is LGHNA and CDR2 is YNFKEQ. CDR3 sequence: CASSQERANEQFF. The CDR3 DNA reads TGTGCCAGCAGCCAAGAGCGGGCGAATGAGCAGTTCTTC.

V gene TRBV7-9 combines with J gene TRBJ2-7, with 10 bases fitting TRBD2. Germline V gene data show CDR1 as SEHNR and CDR2 as FQNEAQ (reference sequence). J gave up 7 bases and V 5 bases, and 11 bases lay outside the gene matches. The CDR3 sequence is 15 residues long. The chain's CDR3 is CASSRSGGSSGEQYV. The CDR3 DNA reads as TGTGCCAGCAGCCGTAGCGGGGGGTCCTCCGGGGAGCAGTACGTC.

This clonotype was counted many times. This chain connects TRBV5-5 to TRBJ1-1; no clear D. Trimming shortened V by 1 base and J by 3 bases, and 10 bases separated the two germline ends. This CDR3 spans 14 amino acids. Germline V gene data show CDR1 as SGHKS and CDR2 as YYEKEE (reference sequence). CDR3: CASSLTPEYTEAFF. The CDR3 DNA sequence: TGTGCCAGCAGCTTGACGCCAGAATACACTGAAGCTTTCTTT.

This clonotype occurred a few times. The rearrangement joins TRBV2 to TRBJ2-7; TRBD1 matches at 8 bases. J was trimmed by 5 bases and V by 10 bases; bases with no gene match: 7. Germline assignment: CDR1 SNHLY and CDR2 FYNNEI. This CDR3 comprises 12 residues. The CDR3 DNA sequence: TGTGCCACCCAGGGGGCCAGAAACGAGCAGTACGTC. It yields the protein CATQGARNEQYV.

This clonotype was detected only a few times. V is TRBV2 and J is TRBJ2-5; no firm D call. Deletions cut 10 bases from V and 2 bases from J, with 14 bases between. Germline lookup yields CDR1 SNHLY and CDR2 FYNNEI. The CDR3 is 13 amino acids. This chain's CDR3 is CATLGLNQETQYF. The DNA for the CDR3 is TGTGCCACCCTTGGTCTGAATCAAGAGACCCAGTACTTC.

J is TRBJ2-5 and V is TRBV6-5, with 15 bases identical to TRBD2. J gave up 5 bases and V 2 bases, and 9 bases lay outside the gene matches. The length of the CDR3 is 18 residues. Germline V gene data show CDR1 as MNHEY and CDR2 as SVGAGI. As DNA, the CDR3 is TGTGCCAGCAGTTACACCTGGGGACTAGCGGGGGGCCGGGAGACCCAGTACTTC. This encodes CASSYTWGLAGGRETQYF.

The CDR3 loop reads CATSAKDTYNEQFF. In nucleotides, the CDR3 is TGTGCCACCAGTGCAAAGGACACCTACAATGAGCAGTTCTTC. The V call is TRBV24-1, the J call TRBJ2-1, with D possibly matching TRBD1 (5 bases). Per the germline V gene, CDR1 is KGHDR and CDR2 is SFDVKD. The V and J ends lost 5 bases and 2 bases respectively, with 9 bases between them. There are 14 residues in the CDR3.